This T cell receptor (beta chain) was obtained from a study of CD8 T cells in ankylosing spondylitis (dated by TCRdb to 2016 to 2017). Study-level background: T cell receptor beta repertoires were profiled in healthy donors and ankylosing spondylitis patients so that disease-linked TCR variants could be found. The full study cohort was made up of about 24 ankylosing spondylitis patients and fewer than 120 healthy donors. Peripheral blood samples were taken, and synovial fluid was additionally collected from ankylosing spondylitis patients.

Data came from an Illumina HiSeq 2500. Quantitative 5'-RACE with molecular barcodes was used to prepare TCR beta libraries. The authors processed their data as follows. A new computational method, built on a probabilistic model of VDJ rearrangement, was used to identify disease-linked TCR variants. TCRdb applied fastp at Q25 and MiXCR to the public reads, then kept only in-frame beta chains. Merged by CDR3 protein, the rows form single entries marked with the most common genes and DNA. The V and J calls follow TCRdb's processing rather than the paper's. The sample table lists approximately 180,000 distinct CDR3 sequences, 18% of them with a count of one. The ten biggest clones cover roughly 4% of the sample. Study-wide conclusions, independent of this receptor: A TCR beta motif of about 8 highly homologous amino acid variants appeared characteristic of blood from ankylosing spondylitis patients. In peripheral blood, the disease-linked clones were found at relatively low frequencies and had a CD8+ phenotype. The disease-linked clones were reported as significantly enriched in matched synovial fluid samples from ankylosing spondylitis patients. Some motif variants had previously been reported in the synovial fluid and blood of reactive arthritis patients, which suggests shared mechanisms of disease initiation.

This clonotype appeared many times. This receptor's antigen is unknown. No base qualities exist here, and no much larger clone lies one base off it. The sequence was collected from a male donor between 10 and 30 years old with ankylosing spondylitis or in good health (not recorded which). Donor details come from another sample of the same person, matched by shared clones. Sequencing was carried out using blood, either unsorted or a sorted T cell fraction (not recorded which).

The DNA is as follows: TGTGCCAGCAGGGGACAGGGGCGATGGGAGACCCAGTACTTC. Its protein reads: CASRGQGRWETQYF. The chain was built from TRBV28 and TRBJ2-5, with 10 middle bases fitting TRBD1. Via the germline V gene, CDR1 is MDHEN and CDR2 SYDVKM. Including cysteine and phenylalanine, the CDR3 has 14 amino acids. Only the CDR3 DNA is retained, 42 bases long and in frame from the first base. Germline trimming: 6 bases from V, 5 bases from J; junction bases outside gene matches: 6.